This T cell receptor beta chain was retrieved from a study of early T cells in non-severe SARS-CoV-2 infection. Study-level background: Unsorted whole-blood RNA was sequenced in bulk, leaving chains unpaired.

Whole-study results and caveats: CD4 and private specificities were missed by VDJdb matching, which favored anti-spike CD8 responses.

cDNA molecules, individually, were tagged with unique molecular identifiers. TCRdb independently ran MiXCR on the 5' RACE reads; one entry per CDR3 protein. This repertoire shows over 85,000 distinct CDR3 sequences, over 10% found once; its top ten account for around 4%. Turning to this clonotype: Its antigen is not known.

Looked up from germline, CDR1 is LGHNA and CDR2 is YNFKEQ. The CDR3 consists of 18 residues. V lost 0 bases to trimming and J lost 8 bases; unmatched junction nucleotides: 12. The sequence derives from an adult who was a healthcare worker with PCR-confirmed SARS-CoV-2 infection or an uninfected control (not recorded which). The V call is TRBV4-2, the J call TRBJ2-1; 11 bases fit TRBD2. This specimen was whole blood, taken at baseline. CDR3 residues: CASSQDPTLAGGVYEQFF. In DNA form, the CDR3 reads TGTGCCAGCAGCCAAGATCCCACTCTAGCGGGAGGAGTCTATGAGCAGTTCTTC.